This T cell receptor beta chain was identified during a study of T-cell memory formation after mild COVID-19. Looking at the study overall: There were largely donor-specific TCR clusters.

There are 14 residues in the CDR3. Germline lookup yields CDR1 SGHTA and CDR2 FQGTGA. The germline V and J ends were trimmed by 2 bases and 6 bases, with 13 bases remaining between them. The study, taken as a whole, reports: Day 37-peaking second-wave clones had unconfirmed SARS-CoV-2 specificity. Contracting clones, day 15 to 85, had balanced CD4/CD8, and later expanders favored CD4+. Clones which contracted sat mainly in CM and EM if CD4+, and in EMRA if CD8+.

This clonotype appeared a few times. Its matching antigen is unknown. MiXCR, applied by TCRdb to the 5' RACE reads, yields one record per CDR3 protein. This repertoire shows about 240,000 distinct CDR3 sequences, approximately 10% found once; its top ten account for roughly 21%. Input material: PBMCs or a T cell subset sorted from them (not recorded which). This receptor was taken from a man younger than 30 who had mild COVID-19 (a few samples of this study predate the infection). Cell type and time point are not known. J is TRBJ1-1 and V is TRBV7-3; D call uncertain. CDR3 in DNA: TGTGCCAGCAGCTTAGGAGGCATCCCGTCTGAAGCTTTCTTT. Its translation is CASSLGGIPSEAFF.